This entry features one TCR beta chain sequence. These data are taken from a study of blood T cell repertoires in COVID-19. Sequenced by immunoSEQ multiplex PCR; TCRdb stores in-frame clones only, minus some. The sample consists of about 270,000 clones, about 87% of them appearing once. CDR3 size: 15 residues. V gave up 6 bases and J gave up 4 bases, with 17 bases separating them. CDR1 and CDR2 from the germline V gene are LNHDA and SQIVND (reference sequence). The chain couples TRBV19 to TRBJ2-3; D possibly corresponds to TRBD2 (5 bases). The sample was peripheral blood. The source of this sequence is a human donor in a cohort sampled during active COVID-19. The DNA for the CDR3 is TGTGCCAGTAGAGAGGGTGCTCCCCCTTCAGATACGCAGTATTTT. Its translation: CASREGAPPSDTQYF.